This T cell receptor (beta chain) was retrieved from a study of cytomegalovirus exposure and HLA in healthy donors (dated by TCRdb to 2016 to 2017). About the full investigation: The 670 or so repertoires of the first cohort and the 120 validation repertoires were produced on the same platform, according to a later analysis. The study aimed to test whether signatures of past pathogen exposure could be identified by cataloging public T cell receptors. To predict cytomegalovirus infection status, the study brought together high-throughput TCR immunosequencing, statistical association of individual TCRs with disease status, and machine learning. Along with the roughly 670-subject first cohort, a separate validation cohort of about 110 different subjects was used.

Taken from the germline V gene (reference sequence), the CDR1 and CDR2 loops are MNHEY and SMNVEV. V is cut back by 4 bases and J by 7 bases, with 15 bases in the junction unmatched. CDR3 length: 18 amino acids, cysteine to phenylalanine. Just the 54-base CDR3 DNA is kept, in frame starting at base 1. Study-wide conclusions, independent of this receptor: The authors suggested that the approach could potentially be generalized to other disease states and immunological phenotypes. Most TCR sequences were observed very rarely across donors, whereas some public TCRs were present in many individuals. The study gave a list of around 170 TCR beta chains associated with cytomegalovirus. A few of the identified cytomegalovirus-associated TCR beta chains were confirmed in vitro to be specific for cytomegalovirus antigens. The classifier was reported to diagnose cytomegalovirus status with high specificity and sensitivity in both the original and validation cohorts. A later analysis found that TCRs clustered in the first cohort also tended to co-occur in the 130 or so validation repertoires, with approximately 95% of cluster scores above 0. All 120 repertoires were used to score co-occurrence in the validation cohort in a later analysis, because that analysis had no HLA typing for the cohort.

About this clone: Its antigen is unknown. Base qualities are not at hand, and no much larger clone is one base apart.

Library method: the immunoSEQ multiplex PCR assay. The original methods were these. To diagnose cytomegalovirus status from the catalog of TCR beta chain sequences, a statistical classification framework was built. TCRdb took this table from immuneACCESS and kept in-frame rearrangements with V and J called. Such tables lack part of the clones; where checked against another copy, unresolved V genes explain under half of the gap, and the rest is unexplained. The V and J calls and clone size come from that table; D and trimming were worked out from the DNA. The sample table records about 97,000 clones; roughly 94% of these occur just once. The top ten hold roughly 0.9% of the sample. Donors formed part of the validation cohort, which comprised over a hundred subjects and was distinct from the first cohort of under 800 subjects.

This chain is built from TRBV27 and TRBJ1-4; 10 bases in the junction line up with TRBD1. Sequenced sample: PBMCs. This TCR derives from a woman younger than 30 in good health and CMV-seronegative. The DNA reads TGTGCCAGCAGTTCCTCAGTCCCGGGACAGGGGAGGGGTGAAAAACTGTTTTTT. This codes for CASSSSVPGQGRGEKLFF.